The clone carrying this T cell receptor (beta chain) was observed once. Its antigen remains unknown. The V segment lost 4 bases and the J segment 4 bases; nucleotides outside the gene matches: 4. Germline CDR1 is SNHLY and CDR2 is FYNNEI. CDR3 length equals 14 residues. This record comes from a study of cytomegalovirus exposure and HLA in healthy donors. Study outcomes and limitations: It is likely that the observed cluster of highly shared sequence variants was a sequencing artifact.

With 60 Vbeta and 13 Jbeta primers, the PCR was carried out. Profiling relied on immunoSEQ multiplex PCR, and the TCRdb table lists in-frame clones only, not all of them. The repertoire holds about 120,000 clones, over 75% seen once, with just under 2.5% in the top ten. This TCR came from a woman aged 18-29 years in good health and CMV-seronegative. Sequencing was carried out using PBMCs. The chain recombines TRBV2 with TRBJ2-1, with TRBD2 identical over 7 bases. The CDR3 DNA follows: TGTGCCAGCAGTGGTGCGGGAGCGTACAATGAGCAGTTCTTC. It is translated as CASSGAGAYNEQFF.